This record covers a single T cell receptor (beta chain). This receptor's antigen is unknown. No base-level quality is on record; no much larger clone is a single base apart. These data originate in a study of T cell responses to AZD1222 COVID-19 vaccine listed by TCRdb under 2021. The study in broad terms: Because spike-specific TCR depth and breadth did not differ between the two schedules, AZD1222 recipients who got a second dose at roughly 4 weeks were pooled with those who got a second dose at roughly 12 weeks. A total of just over 230 trial participants underwent TCR sequencing, of whom approximately 200 had received two doses of AZD1222 and around 25 had received two doses of the MenACWY control vaccine. Enrollment into the trials was organized by age into subgroups of 18-55, 56-69 and 70-plus years, and those subgroups contained roughly 140, 27 and 60 TCR-sequenced participants, respectively. General conclusions and limits of the study: Because no day 14 peak-response samples were available, the repertoires could be characterized only after the peak T cell response. Epitopes outside the regions mutated in the B.1.351 and B.1.1.7 variants were reportedly recognized by nearly half of the unique spike-specific TCRs. The 56-69-year group was small, and its depth increase did not reach significance, likely because of low power. Vaccine-associated CD4 TCRs spanned the whole spike protein, with dominant responses in regions 160-218 and 743-854. Only six or seven AZD1222 recipients were SARS-CoV-2 seropositive at baseline, limiting conclusions about previously exposed vaccinees. Spike-specific TCR breadth and depth rose significantly after two AZD1222 doses compared with day 0 and with MenACWY recipients. Participants were mostly white British, with more females than males. The authors suggested clonal diversity may have been underestimated.

Trimming accounts for 6 bases at V and 4 bases at J, while the number of junction bases matched to no gene is 10. Including the terminal cysteine and phenylalanine, the CDR3 comprises 16 residues. Here the CDR3 DNA is all that survives: 48 bases in frame from base 1. CDR1 and CDR2 were assigned from the germline V gene (reference sequence) as MNHEY and SMNVEV. The CDR3 regions of human TCRbeta chains were analyzed by immunosequencing. The authors processed their data as follows. Repertoire TCRs were checked for matches against a reference library of SARS-CoV-2-specific TCRs that had been generated using the MIRA antigen-specificity platform. Breadth was defined as the fraction of unique TCRs that were SARS-CoV-2-associated. Depth was defined as the fraction of total T cells that were SARS-CoV-2-associated. Using the MIRA data, each spike-specific TCR was mapped to the spike region that the TCR reacts to and placed in a CD4 or CD8 class. Log10-transformed breadth and depth values were compared by one-way ANOVA with Sidak's multiple comparisons tests. The source is immuneACCESS, and TCRdb retained only in-frame sequences with V and J called. Part of the clones is not carried over; for the studies checked, unresolved V genes explain less than half of this, and the remainder is unexplained. Clone size and the V and J calls come from that table; the DNA yielded D and trimming. The table for this sample lists fewer than 85,000 clones; 75% to 90% of them were counted only once. In total, the top ten clones hold roughly 29% of the sample.

In the paper's terms, the time point label means: baseline before first vaccination. Samples from vaccinated people were obtained from the UK trials COV001 and COV002, which included a single-blind randomized controlled phase 2/3 trial of AZD1222 (ChAdOx1 nCoV-19) in healthy adults. For TCRbeta chain sequencing, PBMC samples from trial participants were taken at day 0 and at day 28 after the second dose. The clonotype comes from an adult in good health. The sequence links TRBV27 to TRBJ2-1; 9 nucleotides in the junction match TRBD1. Sequenced material: peripheral blood, taken on day 0 of AZD1222 vaccination. The DNA sequence is given as TGTGCCAGCAGATCACAGGGGGCTGCGGTATACAATGAGCAGTTCTTC. Translated, this is CASRSQGAAVYNEQFF.